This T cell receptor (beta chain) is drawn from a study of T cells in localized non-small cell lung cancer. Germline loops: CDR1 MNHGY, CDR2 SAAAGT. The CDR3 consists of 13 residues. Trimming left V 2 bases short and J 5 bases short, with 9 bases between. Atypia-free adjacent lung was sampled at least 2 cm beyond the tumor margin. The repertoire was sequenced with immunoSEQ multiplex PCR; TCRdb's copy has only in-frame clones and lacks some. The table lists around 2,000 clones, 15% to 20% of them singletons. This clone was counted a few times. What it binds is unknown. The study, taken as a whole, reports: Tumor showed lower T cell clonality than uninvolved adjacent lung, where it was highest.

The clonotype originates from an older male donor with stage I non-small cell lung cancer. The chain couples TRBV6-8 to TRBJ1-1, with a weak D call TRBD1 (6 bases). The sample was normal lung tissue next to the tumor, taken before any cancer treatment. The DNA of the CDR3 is TGTGCCAGCAGTTACGGGGGGGCGACTGAAGCTTTCTTT. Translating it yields CASSYGGATEAFF.